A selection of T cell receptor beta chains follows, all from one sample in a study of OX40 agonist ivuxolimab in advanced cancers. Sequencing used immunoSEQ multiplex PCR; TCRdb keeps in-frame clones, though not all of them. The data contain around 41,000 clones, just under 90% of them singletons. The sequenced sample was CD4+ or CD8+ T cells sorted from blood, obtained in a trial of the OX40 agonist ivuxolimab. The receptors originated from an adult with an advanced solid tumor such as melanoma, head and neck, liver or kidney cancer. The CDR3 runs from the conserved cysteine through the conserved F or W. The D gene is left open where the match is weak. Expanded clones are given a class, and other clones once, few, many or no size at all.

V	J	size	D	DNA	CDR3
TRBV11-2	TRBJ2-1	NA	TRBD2	TGTGCCAGCAGCTTGATAGCGGGAGCAGGGAATGAGCAGTTCTTC	CASSLIAGAGNEQFF
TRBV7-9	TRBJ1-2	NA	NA	TGTGCCAGCAGAGCCGACGGGACTCCCTATGGCTACACCTTC	CASRADGTPYGYTF
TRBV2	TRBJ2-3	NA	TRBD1	TGTGCCAGCAGTGAGACAGGGGGGCGATCCACAGATACGCAGTATTTT	CASSETGGRSTDTQYF
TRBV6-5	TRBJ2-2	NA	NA	TGTGCCAGCAGTTACGTGGGGTTCTCGTCCGGGGAGCTGTTTTTT	CASSYVGFSSGELFF
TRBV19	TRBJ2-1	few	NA	TGTGCCAGTAGTATAAGGTCGGGGAGGCCCTCCTACAATGAGCAGTTCTTC	CASSIRSGRPSYNEQFF
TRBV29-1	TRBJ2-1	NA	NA	TGCAGCGTTGACAGTGGGCTGTCGCAGTTCTTC	CSVDSGLSQFF
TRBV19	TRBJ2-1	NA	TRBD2	TGTGCCAGTAGTATGGGTCAAGCGGGGGATGAGCAGTTCTTC	CASSMGQAGDEQFF
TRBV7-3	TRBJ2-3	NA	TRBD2	TGTGCCAGCAGCTTAGGACTAGCGGGAGTATGGGATACGCAGTATTTT	CASSLGLAGVWDTQYF
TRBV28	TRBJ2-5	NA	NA	TGTGCCAGCAGCTCGGGTGTCCGAGTGGAGACCCAGTACTTC	CASSSGVRVETQYF
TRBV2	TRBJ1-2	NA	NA	TGTGCCAGCAGTGACGGGATCTATGGCTACACCTTC	CASSDGIYGYTF
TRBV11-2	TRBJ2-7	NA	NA	TGTGCCAGCAGCTTAGTGGGTTTCGGAACGGGATTCTACGAGCAGTACTTC	CASSLVGFGTGFYEQYF
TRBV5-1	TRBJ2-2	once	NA	TGCGCCAGCAGCTTCCGGCCCAACCTCGGGGAGCTGTTTTTT	CASSFRPNLGELFF
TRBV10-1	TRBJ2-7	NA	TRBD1	TGCGCCAGCAGCGAAACCTTGGGACAGGGGGACGAGCAGTACTTC	CASSETLGQGDEQYF
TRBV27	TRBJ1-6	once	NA	TGTGCCAGCACCCCTGCCGGGACGGTTAATTCACCCCTCCACTTT	CASTPAGTVNSPLHF
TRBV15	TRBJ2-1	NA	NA	TGTGCCACCAGCAGAGATCGGCGGGGCCGGCAGTTCTTC	CATSRDRRGRQFF
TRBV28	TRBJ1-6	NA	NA	TGTGCCAGCAGGCGGGGGCTTAATAATTCACCCCTCCACTTT	CASRRGLNNSPLHF
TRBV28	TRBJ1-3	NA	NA	TGTGCCAGCAGTAGCGGACGGTACTCTGGAAACACCATATATTTT	CASSSGRYSGNTIYF
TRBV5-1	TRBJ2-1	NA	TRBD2	TGCGCCAGCAGCTTGTTAGCGGGAGGATCCTACAATGAGCAGTTCTTC	CASSLLAGGSYNEQFF
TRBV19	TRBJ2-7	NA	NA	TGTGCCAGTAGTATCCCCGGACCACCCTCCTACGAGCAGTACTTC	CASSIPGPPSYEQYF
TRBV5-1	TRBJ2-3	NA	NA	TGCGCCAGCAGCTTGGCCCCCCGAGATACGCAGTATTTT	CASSLAPRDTQYF
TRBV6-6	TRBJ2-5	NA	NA	TGTGCCAGCAGCTGGGCGGGAAACCAAGAGACCCAGTACTTC	CASSWAGNQETQYF
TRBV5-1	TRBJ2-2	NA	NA	TGCGCCAGCTCTGGCCAGGGGATGCGCACCGGGGAGCTGTTTTTT	CASSGQGMRTGELFF
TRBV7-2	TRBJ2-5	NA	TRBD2	TGTGCCAGCAGCGCTTCCCTCGGGACTAGCGGGCAAGAGACCCAGTACTTC	CASSASLGTSGQETQYF
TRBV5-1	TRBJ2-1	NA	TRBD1	TGCGCCAGCAGCTTGGGGGACAGGTCCTACAATGAGCAGTTCTTC	CASSLGDRSYNEQFF
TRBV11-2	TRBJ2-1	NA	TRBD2	TGTGCCAGCAGTCTAGCGGGAGGGAGGAATGAGCAGTTCTTC	CASSLAGGRNEQFF